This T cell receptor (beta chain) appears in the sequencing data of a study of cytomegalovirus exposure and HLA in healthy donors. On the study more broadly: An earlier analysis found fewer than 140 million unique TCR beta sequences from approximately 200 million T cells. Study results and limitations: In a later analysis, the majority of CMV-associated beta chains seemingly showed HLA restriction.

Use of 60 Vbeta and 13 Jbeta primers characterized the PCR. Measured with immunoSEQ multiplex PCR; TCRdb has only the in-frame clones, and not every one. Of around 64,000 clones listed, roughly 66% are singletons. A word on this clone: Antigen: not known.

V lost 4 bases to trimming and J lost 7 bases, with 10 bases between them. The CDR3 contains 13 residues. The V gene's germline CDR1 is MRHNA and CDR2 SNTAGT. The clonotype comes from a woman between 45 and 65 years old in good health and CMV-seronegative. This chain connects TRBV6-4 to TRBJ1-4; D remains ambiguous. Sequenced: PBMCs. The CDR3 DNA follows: TGTGCCAGCAGTGGAGAGTATGGTGAAAAACTGTTTTTT. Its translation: CASSGEYGEKLFF.